This T cell receptor beta chain was documented in a study of graft-versus-host responses after intestinal transplantation. Study background: Recipients underwent multivisceral, liver-intestinal, or isolated intestinal transplants. The whole recipient group had anti-thymocyte globulin induction followed by tacrolimus and steroids for around 3 years.

Study conclusions and caveats: Early post-transplant HvG declines were associated with peak circulating GvH clone levels. GvH clones detected in recipient marrow included some appearing first in ileum or blood.

The assay was immunoSEQ multiplex PCR, and TCRdb's table has in-frame clones only and misses some. The sample has some 84,000 clones, 82% seen once. CDR3 length equals 15 residues. J lost 4 bases, V lost 0 bases, and 4 bases had no gene match. CDR1 is MNHNY and CDR2 is SVGAGI in the germline V gene (reference sequence). This clone showed up just a few times. The target antigen is unknown. Material: unstimulated CD4+ T cells sorted from spleen or lymph node cells, obtained before intestinal transplant. This chain links TRBV6-6 with TRBJ2-5, with TRBD1 matching over 8 bases. This sequence was found in a human donor who received an intestinal transplant. CDR3 in amino acids: CASSYSGQGGETQYF. CDR3 nucleotide sequence: TGTGCCAGCAGTTACTCCGGACAGGGTGGAGAGACCCAGTACTTC.